This T cell receptor beta chain originates from a study of CD8+ T cells in alopecia areata. Study-wide findings and caveats: Mouse data revealed clearer TCR sharing than patient data did, a gap possibly tied to HLA. Alphabeta T cells residing in normal skin are also sequenced in scalp samples. Clonality was higher in lesional than normal scalp, especially in alopecia totalis/universalis.

The table lists this clone with a few counts. No antigen is known for it. RNA extraction and reverse transcription yielded cDNA as sequencing template. Assay: immunoSEQ multiplex PCR; the TCRdb copy retains only in-frame clones and omits some. The repertoire consists of 110,000 or so clones, with roughly 68% occurring once and the leading ten covering around 2.8%. Specimen: CD4+ T cells sorted from blood. The TCR comes from a human donor in good health.

CDR3 sequence reads: CASNRGSPETQYF. The DNA of the CDR3 is TGTGCCAGCAACCGGGGTTCACCAGAGACCCAGTACTTC. This rearrangement joins TRBV6-6 to TRBJ2-5; D may be TRBD2 (5 bases). Germline V gene lookup returns CDR1 MNHNY and CDR2 SVGAGI (reference sequence). The CDR3 is 13 residues long. With 7 bases removed from V and 4 bases from J, the gap between germline ends came to 13 bases.